Listed below are T cell receptor beta chains from one sample, sequenced in a study of blood T cell repertoires in COVID-19. Data came from immunoSEQ multiplex PCR; TCRdb stores just in-frame clones and leaves some out. In the table there are about 71,000 clones, more than 75% of which are singletons. The sequencing input was peripheral blood. The receptors were gathered from a woman of 80 years or more with acute or convalescent COVID-19. Each CDR3 is given with its conserved first and last residue. D genes are given only for firm matches. Size values are once, few and many counts, or a class for expanded clones, and some rows have none.

clone size: .; V gene: TRBV6-5; D gene: TRBD2; J gene: TRBJ2-5; CDR3 protein: CASSLAGGQETQYF; CDR3 DNA: TGTGCCAGCAGTTTGGCGGGGGGCCAAGAGACCCAGTACTTC
clone size: .; V gene: TRBV10-3; D gene: .; J gene: TRBJ2-5; CDR3 protein: CAITEGGGRETQYF; CDR3 DNA: TGTGCCATCACGGAGGGAGGTGGGAGAGAGACCCAGTACTTC
clone size: .; V gene: TRBV7-3; D gene: .; J gene: TRBJ2-5; CDR3 protein: CASSLGGARETQYF; CDR3 DNA: TGTGCCAGCAGCTTAGGGGGGGCTAGGGAGACCCAGTACTTC
clone size: once; V gene: TRBV5-6; D gene: TRBD2; J gene: TRBJ2-7; CDR3 protein: CASSLRFSGTTYEQYF; CDR3 DNA: TGTGCCAGCAGCTTGCGGTTCAGCGGGACGACCTACGAGCAGTACTTC
clone size: .; V gene: TRBV7-2; D gene: .; J gene: TRBJ2-7; CDR3 protein: CASSLLAVGGFYEQYF; CDR3 DNA: TGTGCCAGCAGCTTATTAGCCGTTGGTGGGTTCTACGAGCAGTACTTC
clone size: .; V gene: TRBV2; D gene: TRBD1; J gene: TRBJ1-2; CDR3 protein: CASSDRTGLDYGYTF; CDR3 DNA: TGTGCCAGCAGTGACCGGACAGGGCTCGACTATGGCTACACCTTC
clone size: .; V gene: TRBV9; D gene: .; J gene: TRBJ1-1; CDR3 protein: CASSAPGSRYTEAFF; CDR3 DNA: TGTGCCAGCAGCGCCCCGGGGAGCAGGTACACTGAAGCTTTCTTT
clone size: .; V gene: TRBV6-5; D gene: TRBD2; J gene: TRBJ2-1; CDR3 protein: CASSPLGRATNEQFF; CDR3 DNA: TGTGCCAGCAGTCCTCTGGGGAGGGCCACGAATGAGCAGTTCTTC
clone size: few; V gene: TRBV24-1; D gene: TRBD1; J gene: TRBJ2-1; CDR3 protein: CATSRGGTGTYNEQFF; CDR3 DNA: TGTGCCACCTCCAGGGGCGGGACAGGGACTTACAATGAGCAGTTCTTC
clone size: .; V gene: TRBV19; D gene: TRBD1; J gene: TRBJ1-2; CDR3 protein: CASSDRDLYGYIF; CDR3 DNA: TGTGCCAGTAGTGACAGGGATCTCTATGGCTACATCTTC
clone size: .; V gene: TRBV28; D gene: .; J gene: TRBJ1-3; CDR3 protein: CASSFAGVGNTIYF; CDR3 DNA: TGTGCCAGCAGTTTTGCGGGGGTCGGAAACACCATATATTTT
clone size: .; V gene: TRBV7-9; D gene: TRBD1; J gene: TRBJ2-3; CDR3 protein: CASSSWDRGDTQYF; CDR3 DNA: TGTGCCAGCAGCTCATGGGACAGGGGAGATACGCAGTATTTT
clone size: few; V gene: TRBV5-1; D gene: TRBD1; J gene: TRBJ2-7; CDR3 protein: CASSWGQGTYEQYF; CDR3 DNA: TGCGCCAGCAGCTGGGGACAGGGGACCTACGAGCAGTACTTC
clone size: .; V gene: TRBV6-5; D gene: TRBD2; J gene: TRBJ2-3; CDR3 protein: CASGRGRASADTQYF; CDR3 DNA: TGTGCCAGCGGCCGAGGGAGGGCCAGCGCAGATACGCAGTATTTT
clone size: .; V gene: TRBV30; D gene: .; J gene: TRBJ2-1; CDR3 protein: CAWSVKVGGTHNEQFF; CDR3 DNA: TGTGCCTGGAGTGTAAAGGTGGGCGGGACCCACAATGAGCAGTTCTTC
clone size: .; V gene: TRBV19; D gene: TRBD2; J gene: TRBJ2-1; CDR3 protein: CASRGEREGRIDNEQFF; CDR3 DNA: TGTGCCAGTAGAGGCGAGCGGGAGGGCCGTATCGACAATGAGCAGTTCTTC